The rows below give T cell receptor beta chains drawn from one sample of a study of blood T cell repertoires in COVID-19. Clones were sequenced by immunoSEQ multiplex PCR, and TCRdb holds only the in-frame ones, with some missing. Among roughly 190,000 clones listed, 80% to 95% were seen once. The sample consisted of peripheral blood. These receptors came from a man between 50 and 59 years old with acute or convalescent COVID-19. Each CDR3 is given with its conserved first and last residue. D genes are given only for firm matches. Some rows mark clone size as missing; the rest say once, few, many or name a class of expanded clone.

cdr3_length clone_size j_call v_call d_call cdr3_nt cdr3_aa
15 - TRBJ2-7 TRBV7-9 TRBD1 TGTGCCAGCAGCCCCTCCTTCGGCAGGGGGTACGAGCAGTACTTC CASSPSFGRGYEQYF
13 - TRBJ1-2 TRBV6-5 - TGTGCCAGCCGGATAGCAAGTAACTATGGCTACACCTTC CASRIASNYGYTF
15 - TRBJ2-2 TRBV7-9 TRBD1 TGTGCCAGCAGCTCCCCAGGGGGCGGGACCGGGGAGCTGTTTTTT CASSSPGGGTGELFF
17 - TRBJ1-6 TRBV9 - TGTGCCAGCAGCGTAGACGGAAGGGGATCATATAATTCACCCCTCCACTTT CASSVDGRGSYNSPLHF
14 once TRBJ1-2 TRBV28 - TGTGCCAGCAGTTTGGTCCAGGGATTGAATGGCTACACCTTC CASSLVQGLNGYTF
17 - TRBJ2-7 TRBV3-1/TRBV3-2 TRBD2 TGTGCCAGCAGCCAGTCCCGTCGTCTGGCGGGAGGAAATGAGCAGTACTTC CASSQSRRLAGGNEQYF
12 - TRBJ1-2 TRBV5-1 - TGCGCCAGCAGCTTGGGGGAGGTTGGCTACACCTTC CASSLGEVGYTF
13 once TRBJ2-5 TRBV15 - TGTGCCACCAGCAGCTGGCCTCAGAAGACCCAGTACTTC CATSSWPQKTQYF
18 - TRBJ2-7 TRBV7-2 - TGTGCCAGCAGCTCCACGGGGCGGCAGGGGTCGGTCTCCTACGAGCAGTACTTC CASSSTGRQGSVSYEQYF
16 - TRBJ1-1 TRBV19 - TGTGCCAGTAGTGCGGTAAAGTTTCTCATGAACACTGAAGCTTTCTTT CASSAVKFLMNTEAFF
15 - TRBJ1-3 TRBV11-2 - TGTGCCAGCAGCTTATTCGGGGGCTCTGGAAACACCATATATTTT CASSLFGGSGNTIYF
17 - TRBJ1-6 TRBV27 TRBD1 TGTGCCAGCAGTTTCCGGGGGGGGACAGGGTATAATTCACCCCTCCACTTT CASSFRGGTGYNSPLHF
17 once TRBJ2-3 TRBV2 TRBD2 TGTGCCAGCAAAACTAGCGGGAGGGCCGGGGGTACAGATACGCAGTATTTT CASKTSGRAGGTDTQYF
12 - TRBJ1-1 TRBV27 - TGTGCCAGCAGGGGGGGGAACACTGAAGCTTTCTTT CASRGGNTEAFF
12 - TRBJ2-1 TRBV6-5 TRBD1 TGTGCCAGTTATAGGGGGCGGAATGAGCAGTTCTTC CASYRGRNEQFF